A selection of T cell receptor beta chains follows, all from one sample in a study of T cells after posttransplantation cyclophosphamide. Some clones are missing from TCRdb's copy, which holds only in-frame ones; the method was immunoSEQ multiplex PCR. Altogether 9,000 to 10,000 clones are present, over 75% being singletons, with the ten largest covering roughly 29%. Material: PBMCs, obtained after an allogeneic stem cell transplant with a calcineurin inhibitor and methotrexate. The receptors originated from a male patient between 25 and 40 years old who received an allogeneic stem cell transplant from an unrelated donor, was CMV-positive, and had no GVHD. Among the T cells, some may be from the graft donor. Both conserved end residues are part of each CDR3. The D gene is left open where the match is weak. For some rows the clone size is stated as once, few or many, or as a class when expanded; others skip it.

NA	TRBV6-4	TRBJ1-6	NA	TGTGCCAGCAGTGACGGAGTGATTAATTCACCCCTCCACTTT	CASSDGVINSPLHF
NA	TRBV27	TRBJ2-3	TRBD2	TGTGCCAGCTACTCCTTGGGGATGCGGGAGGGCACAGATACGCAGTATTTT	CASYSLGMREGTDTQYF
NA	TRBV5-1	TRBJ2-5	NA	TGCGCCAGCAGCTTTGGAGCGACGCAAGAGACCCAGTACTTC	CASSFGATQETQYF
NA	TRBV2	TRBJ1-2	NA	TGTGCCAGCAGCCCTGACAGGAGGCAAGGCTACACCTTC	CASSPDRRQGYTF
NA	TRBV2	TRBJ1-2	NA	TGTGCCAGCAGTGCCGGGATACAAACCGACTACACCTTC	CASSAGIQTDYTF
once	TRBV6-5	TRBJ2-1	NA	TGTGCCAGCAGTTACTCGATGTTCGCCCCCCTACAGTTCTTC	CASSYSMFAPLQFF
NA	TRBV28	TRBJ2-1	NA	TGTGCCAGCATTTCACCGAGCCTACCCTACAATGAGCAGTTCTTC	CASISPSLPYNEQFF
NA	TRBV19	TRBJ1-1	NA	TGTGCCAGTAGTATATCGCAGGGGTGGGGCACTGAAGCTTTCTTT	CASSISQGWGTEAFF
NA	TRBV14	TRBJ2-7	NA	TGTGCCAGCAGCCAAGTAAGGGGCCACGAGCAGTACTTC	CASSQVRGHEQYF
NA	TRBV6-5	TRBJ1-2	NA	TGTGCCAGCAGTTACTCGAAAGGGGGGGGCTATGGCTACACCTTC	CASSYSKGGGYGYTF
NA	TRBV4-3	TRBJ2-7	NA	TGCGCCAGCAGCCAAGATGCAGGGTTTACCTACGAGCAGTACTTC	CASSQDAGFTYEQYF
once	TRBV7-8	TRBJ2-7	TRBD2	TGTGCCAGCAGCTTAGCGGGGACTAGTTTCGAGCAGTACTTC	CASSLAGTSFEQYF
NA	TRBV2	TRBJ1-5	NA	TGTGCCAGCAGTGAAGTAGCCGGGACAATATACTCTCAGCCCCAGCATTTT	CASSEVAGTIYSQPQHF
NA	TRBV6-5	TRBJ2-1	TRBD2	TGTGCCAGCATGGCGGGAGGGCAGTATGAGCAGTTCTTC	CASMAGGQYEQFF
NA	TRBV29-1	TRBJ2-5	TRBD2	TGCAGCGTTGAAGTTGGCCTAGCGGGCTTCGGGACCCAGTACTTC	CSVEVGLAGFGTQYF
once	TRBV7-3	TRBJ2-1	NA	TGTGCCAGCAGCTTAACCCGGGTCGATGAGCAGTTCTTC	CASSLTRVDEQFF
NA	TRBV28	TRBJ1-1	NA	TGTGCCAGCAGTTTACCAATTGTTCAGCCCTTTCACCTGCGGGCTTTCTTT	CASSLPIVQPFHLRAFF
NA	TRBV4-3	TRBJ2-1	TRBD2	TGCGCCAGCAGCCCAAGATTGGCGGGAGAGGTGAGGCAGTTCTTC	CASSPRLAGEVRQFF
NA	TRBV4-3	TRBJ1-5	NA	TGCGCCAGCAGCCGGATGTGGGGCCAGGGAAATCAGCCCCAGCATTTT	CASSRMWGQGNQPQHF
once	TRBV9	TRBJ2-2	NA	TGTGCCAGCAGCGCAAGGAGGGGAATGGGGACCGGGGAGCTGTTTTTT	CASSARRGMGTGELFF